Below are 25 T cell receptor beta chains sequenced from a single sample in a study of blood T cells in healthy people across ages. Primed by a sample-barcoded 5' primer and a J-beta primer mix, a second PCR proceeded for 7 to 11 cycles. TCRdb processed the 5' RACE reads anew with MiXCR; each CDR3 protein has one entry. Of 700,000 or so distinct CDR3 sequences listed, 40% to 45% are singletons. Specimen: blood. The receptors here all came from an elderly man in good health.

Only a few counts were recorded for this clonotype. The chain is built from TRBV11-1 and TRBJ2-1; 7 bases line up with TRBD2. This CDR3 has 14 residues. V lost 5 bases, J lost 7 bases, and 8 bases stayed unmatched. Germline V gene sequence: CDR1 SGHAT, CDR2 FQDESV (reference sequence). This CDR3 is CASSLHSGGNEQFF. CDR3 sequence (DNA): TGTGCCAGCAGCCTCCACTCGGGGGGTAATGAGCAGTTCTTC.

This chain links TRBV6-1 with TRBJ2-5; 11 bases map to TRBD1. Looked up from germline, CDR1 is MNHNS and CDR2 is SASEGT. V lost 5 bases, J lost 4 bases, and 9 bases stayed unmatched. This CDR3 is built from 16 residues. CDR3 in DNA: TGTGCCAGCAGTCAACGATGGACAGGGGGCTTAGAGACCCAGTACTTC. Translation: CASSQRWTGGLETQYF.

The table lists this clonotype with a few counts. The chain employs TRBV4-2 and TRBJ2-5, with D perhaps TRBD1 or TRBD2 (6 bases each). The germline V gene has CDR1 LGHNA and CDR2 YNFKEQ. The ends were cut back, 4 bases at V and 5 bases at J, with 17 bases in the middle. There are 15 residues in the CDR3. This CDR3 is CASSRRGTGQETQYF. The DNA of the CDR3 is TGTGCCAGCAGCCGGCGGGGAACAGGGCAGGAGACCCAGTACTTC.

This chain links TRBV5-1 with TRBJ1-4; D is uncertain. Germline loops: CDR1 SGHRS, CDR2 YFSETQ. V shed 10 bases and J shed 7 bases, with 20 bases lying between them. CDR3 length equals 14 residues. CDR3 protein: CACTKDGPGEKLFF. CDR3 nucleotides: TGCGCCTGCACCAAGGACGGTCCTGGTGAAAAACTGTTTTTT.

The chain uses TRBV27 and TRBJ2-1; TRBD1 or TRBD2 may be the D gene (7 bases each). Looked up from germline, CDR1 is MNHEY and CDR2 is SMNVEV (reference sequence). The CDR3 is 16 residues long. Trimming left V 3 bases short and J 5 bases short, with 17 bases between. This CDR3 is CASSFTPGGEDNEQFF. The CDR3 coding sequence is TGTGCCAGCAGTTTCACTCCAGGGGGGGAGGACAATGAGCAGTTCTTC.

DNA for the CDR3: TGTGCCAGCAGCTCCAGGACTAGCGGCAATCAAGAGACCCAGTACTTC. As protein: CASSSRTSGNQETQYF. The genes are TRBV7-9 and TRBJ2-5; 10 bases are a match to TRBD2. The CDR3 is 16 amino acids. Germline lookup yields CDR1 SEHNR and CDR2 FQNEAQ (reference sequence). V gave up 4 bases and J gave up 2 bases; unmatched junction bases: 7.

This clonotype was seen a handful of times. The rearrangement uses TRBV27 and TRBJ1-4, with unresolved D. Trimming took off 5 bases at V and 0 bases at J, with 7 bases between the two ends. Germline CDR1 and CDR2: MNHEY and SMNVEV (reference sequence). The CDR3 is 14 amino acids. The CDR3 bases are TGTGCCAGCAGTGGCCTTACAACTAATGAAAAACTGTTTTTT. Translation gives CASSGLTTNEKLFF.

Note on this clonotype: This may stem from a read error, because a much larger clone lies one nucleotide away. V and J are TRBV7-9 and TRBJ1-1; 8 bases fit TRBD1. With 5 bases clipped from V and 1 base from J, the junction kept 3 bases outside the gene matches. The CDR3 runs to 14 residues. In germline, CDR1 is SEHNR, CDR2 FQNEAQ (reference sequence). CDR3 sequence (DNA): TGTGCCAGCAGCCAGACAGGGGCGAACACTGAAGCTTTCTTT. As protein: CASSQTGANTEAFF.

This chain links TRBV20-1 with TRBJ2-1; TRBD2 might be the D (6 bases). The CDR3 runs to 16 residues. Trimming removed 1 base at V and 0 bases at J, with 13 bases between. Germline CDR1 and CDR2: DFQATT and SNEGSKA (reference sequence). The CDR3 loop is CSARVSSGGSYNEQFF. For the CDR3, the DNA is TGCAGTGCTAGAGTCAGTAGCGGAGGCTCCTACAATGAGCAGTTCTTC.

The chain recombines TRBV20-1 with TRBJ1-5; D gene unclear. V lost 0 bases to trimming and J lost 1 base, with 7 bases between them. The germline CDR1 and CDR2 sequences are DFQATT and SNEGSKA (reference sequence). This CDR3 contains 14 residues. CDR3 residues: CSARDGGSNQPQHF. CDR3 coding DNA: TGCAGTGCTAGAGATGGAGGGAGCAATCAGCCCCAGCATTTT.

The V and J genes are TRBV9 and TRBJ2-1; no clear D. The CDR3 consists of 12 residues. Trimming removed 2 bases at V and 12 bases at J, with 12 bases between. Germline CDR1 is SGDLS and CDR2 is YYNGEE. CDR3 nucleotide sequence: TGTGCCAGCAGCGTTTCAAGGGATACGCAGTTCTTC. It codes for CASSVSRDTQFF.

This clonotype has ten or more counts. The chain is built from TRBV29-1 and TRBJ2-3; TRBD1 might be the D (5 bases). The CDR3 has 15 residues. Trimming cost V 7 bases and J 1 base, with 18 bases left between them. Germline V gene data show CDR1 as SQVTM and CDR2 as ANQGSEA. The CDR3, as DNA: TGCAGCGGGGTTATTCGTACAGGACGCACAGATACGCAGTATTTT. The encoded protein is CSGVIRTGRTDTQYF.

The chain combines TRBV25-1 with TRBJ1-6, with no clear D. In germline, CDR1 is MGHDK, CDR2 SYGVNS. V lost 4 bases, J lost 0 bases, and 13 bases lay in between. The CDR3 covers 17 residues. For the CDR3, the DNA is TGTGCCAGCAGTGGAGACCGAGTGAGCTCCTATAATTCACCCCTCCACTTT. It encodes CASSGDRVSSYNSPLHF.

The V gene is TRBV6-2 or TRBV6-3, the J gene TRBJ2-1, with D hard to call. Gene TRBJ2-7 matches the end of the DNA better, so the J call may be wrong. Germline assignment: CDR1 MNHEY and CDR2 SVGEGT. The CDR3 has 12 amino acids. The CDR3 sequence: CASSKTVNEQYF. DNA of the CDR3: TGTGCCAGCAGCAAGACTGTCAATGAGCAGTACTTC.

This chain uses TRBV12-3 or TRBV12-4 with TRBJ2-2; 8 bases fit TRBD1. CDR3 length: 15 residues. Trimming removed 5 bases from V and 8 bases from J; junction bases left unmatched: 10. CDR3 residues: CASSLRQGLGGELFF. The CDR3 region has the DNA TGTGCCAGCAGTCTAAGACAGGGGCTAGGGGGGGAGCTGTTTTTT.

J is TRBJ2-4 and V is TRBV20-1; perhaps D is TRBD1 or TRBD2 (8 bases each). The V gene's germline CDR1 is DFQATT and CDR2 SNEGSKA (reference sequence). The V end was cut by 0 bases, the J end by 13 bases, with 28 bases between. The CDR3 has 17 residues. CDR3: CSARDPRGGTGSLGQYF. CDR3 coding DNA: TGCAGTGCTAGAGACCCACGGGGGGGGACAGGCTCTCTTGGGCAGTACTTC.

This clonotype was counted many times. This rearrangement joins TRBV6-5 to TRBJ1-2; no clear D. V dropped 2 bases and J dropped 1 base, with 8 bases sitting between them. Germline lookup yields CDR1 MNHEY and CDR2 SVGAGI. The CDR3 has 14 amino acids. CDR3 nucleotides: TGTGCCAGCAGTTACGGTGGCAGTAACTATGGCTACACCTTC. It translates to CASSYGGSNYGYTF.

V and J are TRBV7-2 and TRBJ2-7; a possible D gene is TRBD1 (5 bases). V lost 6 bases to trimming and J lost 6 bases, with 9 bases between them. Germline V gives CDR1 SGHTA, CDR2 FQGNSA. The CDR3 length is 11 residues. Written as DNA, the CDR3 is TGTGCCAGCAGAACAGGTTTCGAGCAGTACTTC. This gives the protein CASRTGFEQYF.

This clonotype was observed a few times. V gene TRBV7-9 combines with J gene TRBJ2-3; the D gene is possibly TRBD2 (6 bases). The CDR3 covers 17 residues. Trimming took off 3 bases at V and 4 bases at J, with 20 bases between the two ends. The germline V gene has CDR1 SEHNR and CDR2 FQNEAQ (reference sequence). The CDR3 reads CASSFGRIEQIADTQYF. The CDR3 DNA sequence: TGTGCCAGCAGCTTTGGGAGGATTGAGCAAATCGCAGATACGCAGTATTTT.

There are a few counts of this clonotype. The chain couples TRBV20-1 to TRBJ2-4; the D is unclear. The CDR3 has 14 residues. The ends were cut back, 3 bases at V and 0 bases at J, with 9 bases in the middle. Germline V gives CDR1 DFQATT, CDR2 SNEGSKA (reference sequence). CDR3 DNA: TGCAGTGCTAGGGAGACAATAGCCAAAAACATTCAGTACTTC. Protein: CSARETIAKNIQYF.

About this clonotype: A much larger clone differs from this one at a single base, so this may be a read error. The V and J genes are TRBV6-2 or TRBV6-3 and TRBJ2-1; TRBD2 aligns across 14 bases. This CDR3 region has 17 residues. CDR1 is MNHEY and CDR2 is SVGEGT in the germline V gene. The CDR3: CASSSGTSGSEVNERFF. The CDR3 DNA reads TGTGCCAGCAGTTCGGGGACTAGCGGGAGTGAGGTCAATGAGCGGTTCTTC.

This clonotype was seen a single time. The CDR3 spells CSARDPGLETYEQYF. As DNA, the CDR3 is TGCAGTGCTAGAGATCCCGGACTAGAAACCTACGAGCAGTACTTC. The chain recombines TRBV20-1 with TRBJ2-4; 7 bases are a match to TRBD2. Judging by the DNA end, TRBJ2-7 fits better; the J call may be wrong. This CDR3 is built from 15 residues. From germline, CDR1 is DFQATT and CDR2 SNEGSKA (reference sequence).

The V gene is TRBV20-1, the J gene TRBJ2-7, with 12 positions matching TRBD1. The V gene's germline CDR1 is DFQATT and CDR2 SNEGSKA (reference sequence). The CDR3 contains 16 residues. The junction had 10 bases not matched to a gene; V was cut back by 5 bases and J by 2 bases. CDR3 amino acids: CSAWDLGTGGTYEQYF. The CDR3 DNA reads TGCAGTGCTTGGGACCTCGGGACAGGGGGCACCTACGAGCAGTACTTC.

This clonotype has a handful of counts. The chain couples TRBV6-2 or TRBV6-3 to TRBJ2-7; 8 nucleotides agree with TRBD1. The germline CDR1 and CDR2 sequences are MNHEY and SVGEGT. The CDR3 covers 14 residues. V gave up 5 bases and J gave up 5 bases; unmatched junction bases: 8. The CDR3 DNA is TGTGCCAGCAGTCGGACAGGGACTCGGAACGAGCAGTACTTC. Protein sequence: CASSRTGTRNEQYF.

This chain's CDR3 is CASSPRDREGNTIYF. The CDR3 region has the DNA TGCGCCAGCAGCCCCCGGGACAGGGAAGGAAACACCATATATTTT. The chain is built from TRBV4-1 and TRBJ1-3; the match to TRBD1 covers 9 bases. Germline V gene lookup returns CDR1 MGHRA and CDR2 YSYEKL. The J segment lost 4 bases and the V segment lost 4 bases, leaving 5 bases of the junction unmatched. The CDR3 runs 15 residues.